Below, 15 T cell receptor beta chains from the same sample are listed, as sequenced in a study of CD8 T cells in cerebrospinal fluid in Alzheimer's disease. TCRdb re-called the 10x single-cell sequencing reads, yielding one record per CDR3 amino acid sequence without DNA. This table holds over 1,000 distinct CDR3 sequences. The specimen was cerebrospinal fluid. The origin of the receptors is a human donor with Parkinson's disease.

Frequency places this clonotype as medium-sized (0.01 to 0.1%). The CDR3 region is CASSLGAGLGTQYF. V gene TRBV5-5 combines with J gene TRBJ2-5; TCRdb names TRBD2, which stays unverified in the absence of DNA. From germline, CDR1 is SGHKS and CDR2 YYEKEE (reference sequence). The CDR3 contains 14 residues.

Judged by frequency, this clonotype is medium-sized. The gene calls are TRBV4-2 and TRBJ1-4. The CDR3 totals 15 residues. Germline V gene data show CDR1 as LGHNA and CDR2 as YNFKEQ. Here the CDR3 reads CASSQEGGWEEKLFF.

This clonotype is medium-sized by frequency. This chain's CDR3 is CSAPPGTSGLEQYF. The chain uses TRBV20-1 and TRBJ2-7; as DNA is missing, the TRBD2 call by TCRdb cannot be tested. Per the germline V gene, CDR1 is DFQATT and CDR2 is SNEGSKA (reference sequence). The CDR3 consists of 14 residues.

This chain uses TRBV7-2 with TRBJ2-3. The CDR3 sequence is 12 residues long. From germline, CDR1 is SGHTA and CDR2 FQGNSA. This chain's CDR3 is CASSRYTDTQYF.

This clonotype is classed as medium-sized by frequency. This CDR3 reads CSASGELRGEQFF. J is TRBJ2-1 and V is TRBV29-1; no DNA is available, so the TRBD2 call from TCRdb remains unchecked. The CDR3 consists of 13 residues. CDR1 is SQVTM, CDR2 ANQGSEA, per germline.

This clonotype ranks as medium-sized (0.01 to 0.1%) in terms of frequency. The chain is built from TRBV28 and TRBJ1-1; TCRdb's D call of TRBD1 is untestable without DNA. Germline lookup yields CDR1 MDHEN and CDR2 SYDVKM. This CDR3 comprises 18 residues. CDR3 sequence: CASSSPRYRGQGNTEAFF. The full variable domain, with the rest looked up from reference TRBV28 and TRBJ1-1, is DVKVTQSSRYLVKRTGEKVFLECVQDMDHENMFWYRQDPGLGLRLIYFSYDVKMKEKGDIPEGYSVSREKKERFSLILESASTNQTSMYLCASSSPRYRGQGNTEAFFGQGTRLTVV.

This clonotype registers medium-sized by frequency. V is TRBV20-1 and J is TRBJ2-5; the D call of TRBD1 rests on TCRdb alone, since no DNA is present to check it. There are 13 residues in the CDR3. Germline V lookup: CDR1 DFQATT, CDR2 SNEGSKA (reference sequence). CDR3 region: CSAPVAGLETQYF.

Measured by frequency, this clonotype is medium-sized (0.01 to 0.1%). This chain links TRBV12-3 or TRBV12-4 with TRBJ1-1. This CDR3 comprises 11 residues. CDR3 residues: CASMKDTEAFF.

According to its frequency, this clonotype is medium-sized. The V gene is TRBV19, the J gene TRBJ2-1; TCRdb reports TRBD1, a call that lacks DNA to check it against. The CDR3 contains 12 residues. Germline-derived CDR1 and CDR2 are LNHDA and SQIVND (reference sequence). This CDR3 is CASAQGRNEQFF.

This chain joins TRBV12-3 or TRBV12-4 and TRBJ1-5; with no DNA, the TCRdb D assignment of TRBD1 cannot be verified. The CDR3 covers 14 residues. CDR3 amino acids: CASSGTVSNQPQHF.

This clonotype is large by frequency. Here the CDR3 reads CASREWTGDTGELFF. J is TRBJ2-2 and V is TRBV7-2; TCRdb's assignment of TRBD1 cannot be checked, as there is no DNA. CDR1 and CDR2 from the germline V gene are SGHTA and FQGNSA. The CDR3 has 15 amino acids.

The V call is TRBV2, the J call TRBJ2-2; TCRdb names TRBD2, which stays unverified in the absence of DNA. The CDR3 consists of 15 residues. From germline, CDR1 is SNHLY and CDR2 FYNNEI. The CDR3 is CASSAGLAGTGELFF.

The chain uses TRBV7-3 and TRBJ2-2; TCRdb's D gene call, TRBD1, goes unchecked for lack of DNA. Germline-derived CDR1 and CDR2 are SGHTA and FQGTGA. This CDR3 region has 19 residues. CDR3 region: CASSPRARSGTANTGELFF.

Considering frequency, this clonotype is medium-sized. This chain connects TRBV6-1 to TRBJ1-1. This CDR3 region has 13 residues. The V gene's germline CDR1 is MNHNS and CDR2 SASEGT. This CDR3 is CASYPLWGTEAFF.

The CDR3: CASSLGHGNEQYF. The V call is TRBV5-1, the J call TRBJ2-7; TCRdb selects TRBD1, and the lack of DNA leaves this call unchecked. Germline V lookup: CDR1 SGHRS, CDR2 YFSETQ. The CDR3 consists of 13 residues.